The 5 T cell receptor beta chains reported below all come from one sample, sequenced in a study of blood T cell repertoires in COVID-19. Measured with immunoSEQ multiplex PCR; TCRdb has only the in-frame clones, and not every one. The data show 210,000 or so clones, approximately 80% seen once. The specimen sequenced was PBMCs or T cells enriched from blood (not recorded which). Every receptor here comes from a man in his fifties or sixties who had recovered from COVID-19.

This chain uses TRBV18 with TRBJ2-7, with a weak D call TRBD2 (6 bases). Per germline, CDR1 KGHSH and CDR2 LQKENI. This CDR3 comprises 14 residues. V was clipped by 3 bases and J by 6 bases, with 15 bases between them. The CDR3 DNA is TGTGCCAGCTCACCCTTAGGAGGGGACGGCGAGCAGTACTTC. Translating gives CASSPLGGDGEQYF.

The sample holds one count of this clone. The chain is built from TRBV24-1 and TRBJ1-5; D unresolved. CDR1 is KGHDR and CDR2 is SFDVKD in the germline V gene. The CDR3 is 13 amino acids. V lost 4 bases and J 4 bases, leaving 7 bases between the germline ends. The CDR3 spells CATSDQTNQPQHF. The CDR3 DNA reads TGTGCCACCAGTGACCAGACTAATCAGCCCCAGCATTTT.

This clone was recorded a few times. The chain recombines TRBV11-2 with TRBJ2-7; D is possibly TRBD1 (5 bases). There are 16 residues in the CDR3. Looked up from germline, CDR1 is SGHAT and CDR2 is FQNNGV. V lost 5 bases and J lost 3, with 20 bases in between. CDR3 sequence (DNA): TGTGCCAGCAGCCCGATTCGACATCAGGGCGGCTACGAGCAGTACTTC. As protein: CASSPIRHQGGYEQYF.

The rearrangement uses TRBV19 and TRBJ1-3; no clear D gene. V was trimmed by 1 base and J by 3 bases, leaving 7 bases between them. The CDR3 is 14 amino acids. Looked up from germline, CDR1 is LNHDA and CDR2 is SQIVND (reference sequence). The CDR3 sequence: CASSIGTDGNTIYF. CDR3 coding DNA: TGTGCCAGTAGTATAGGGACTGATGGAAACACCATATATTTT.

The chain couples TRBV24-1 to TRBJ2-5; 7 bases line up with TRBD1. Germline V gene lookup returns CDR1 KGHDR and CDR2 SFDVKD. Losses at the gene ends were 2 bases for V and 5 bases for J; bases not matched to a gene: 10. The CDR3 is 16 residues long. CDR3 DNA sequence: TGTGCCACCAGTGATTCCAGGGGGTTAAGGGGCGAGACCCAGTACTTC. Translating it yields CATSDSRGLRGETQYF.